The 4 T cell receptor beta chains below were found in one sample sequenced in a study of cytomegalovirus exposure and HLA in healthy donors. The PCR used 60 Vbeta and 13 Jbeta primers. Assay used: immunoSEQ multiplex PCR; TCRdb lists only in-frame clones, some missing. The profile covers around 140,000 clones, with 75% appearing a single time and about 6.4% taken by the ten largest. The sequenced sample consisted of PBMCs. Receptors were obtained from a man between 25 and 39 years old in good health and CMV-seronegative.

The chain has TRBV6-6 and TRBJ2-3; possible D gene TRBD2, 5 bases. V was shortened by 7 bases and J by 5 bases, with 22 bases between the two germline ends. This CDR3 is built from 16 residues. Germline V gene sequence: CDR1 MNHNY, CDR2 SVGAGI (reference sequence). The CDR3: CASTEGWASTVDTQYF. In nucleotides, the CDR3 is TGTGCCAGCACCGAAGGATGGGCTAGCACTGTAGATACGCAGTATTTT.

This clone came up a few times. The chain has TRBV30 and TRBJ1-3, with TRBD1 matching 7 bases. CDR3 size: 14 residues. V lost 3 bases to trimming and J lost 0 bases; unmatched junction nucleotides: 2. CDR1 is GTSNPN, CDR2 SVGIG, per germline (reference sequence). CDR3 sequence reads: CAWRRDSSGNTIYF. The CDR3 DNA reads TGTGCCTGGAGGCGGGACAGCTCTGGAAACACCATATATTTT.

The chain has TRBV6-1 and TRBJ1-3, with D perhaps TRBD1 (5 bases). V dropped 1 base and J dropped 0 bases, with 13 bases sitting between them. The germline CDR1 and CDR2 sequences are MNHNS and SASEGT. This CDR3 has 17 residues. The CDR3: CASSEGPMGGSGNTIYF. The CDR3 DNA reads as TGTGCCAGCAGTGAAGGCCCTATGGGGGGCTCTGGAAACACCATATATTTT.

The chain joins TRBV30 to TRBJ1-6; no reliable D call. The CDR3 is 13 residues long. V was pared by 2 bases and J by 7 bases, with 9 bases between. Germline assignment: CDR1 GTSNPN and CDR2 SVGIG (reference sequence). The CDR3 sequence is CAWSSWENSPLHF. The CDR3 coding sequence is TGTGCCTGGAGTTCTTGGGAGAATTCACCCCTCCACTTT.